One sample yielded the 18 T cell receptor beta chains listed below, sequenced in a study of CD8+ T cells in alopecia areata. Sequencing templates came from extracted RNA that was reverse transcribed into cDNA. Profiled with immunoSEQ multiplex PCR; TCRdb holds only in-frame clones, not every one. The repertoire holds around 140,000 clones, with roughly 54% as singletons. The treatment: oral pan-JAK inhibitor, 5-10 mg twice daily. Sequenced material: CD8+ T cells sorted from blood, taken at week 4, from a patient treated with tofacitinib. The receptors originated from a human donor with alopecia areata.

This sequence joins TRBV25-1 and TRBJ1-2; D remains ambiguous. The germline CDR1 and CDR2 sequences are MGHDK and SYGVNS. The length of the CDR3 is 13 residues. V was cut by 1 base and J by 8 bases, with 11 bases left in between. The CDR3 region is CASSELPDGGYTF. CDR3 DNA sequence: TGTGCCAGCAGTGAATTACCGGATGGGGGCTACACCTTC.

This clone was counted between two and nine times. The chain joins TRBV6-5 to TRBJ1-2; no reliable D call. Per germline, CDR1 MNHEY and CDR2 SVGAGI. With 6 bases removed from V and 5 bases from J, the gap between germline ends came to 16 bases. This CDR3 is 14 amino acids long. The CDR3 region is CASSSFDTGYGYTF. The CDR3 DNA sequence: TGTGCCAGCAGCTCCTTCGACACGGGGTATGGCTACACCTTC.

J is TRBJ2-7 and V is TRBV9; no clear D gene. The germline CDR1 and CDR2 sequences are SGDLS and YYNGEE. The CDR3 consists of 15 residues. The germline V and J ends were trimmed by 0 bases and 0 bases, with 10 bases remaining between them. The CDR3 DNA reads TGTGCCAGCAGCGTAGACGGAAACCCCTCCTACGAGCAGTACTTC. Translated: CASSVDGNPSYEQYF.

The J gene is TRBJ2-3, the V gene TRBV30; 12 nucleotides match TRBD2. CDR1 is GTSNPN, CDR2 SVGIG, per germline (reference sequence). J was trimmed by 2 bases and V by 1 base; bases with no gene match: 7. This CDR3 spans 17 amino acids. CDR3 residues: CAWSDLGTSGYTDTQYF. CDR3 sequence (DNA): TGTGCCTGGAGTGACTTGGGGACTAGCGGGTACACAGATACGCAGTATTTT.

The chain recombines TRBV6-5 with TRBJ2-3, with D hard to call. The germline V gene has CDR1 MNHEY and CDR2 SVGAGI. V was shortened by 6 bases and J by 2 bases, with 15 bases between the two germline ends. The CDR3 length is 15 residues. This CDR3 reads CASSLSPNPTDTQYF. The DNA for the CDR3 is TGTGCCAGCAGCTTATCACCGAATCCCACAGATACGCAGTATTTT.

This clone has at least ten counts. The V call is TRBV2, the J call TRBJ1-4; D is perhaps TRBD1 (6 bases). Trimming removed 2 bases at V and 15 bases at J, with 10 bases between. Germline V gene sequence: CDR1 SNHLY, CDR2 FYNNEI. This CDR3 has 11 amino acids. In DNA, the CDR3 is TGTGCCAGCAGTGAACAGGGGTGGGTGTTTTTT. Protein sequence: CASSEQGWVFF.

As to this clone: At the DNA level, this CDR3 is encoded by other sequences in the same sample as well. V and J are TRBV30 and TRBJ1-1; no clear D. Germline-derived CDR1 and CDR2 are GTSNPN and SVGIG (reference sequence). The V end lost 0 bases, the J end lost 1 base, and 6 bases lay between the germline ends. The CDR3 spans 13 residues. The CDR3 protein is CAWSVGGNTEAFF. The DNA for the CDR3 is TGTGCCTGGAGTGTCGGCGGGAACACTGAAGCTTTCTTT.

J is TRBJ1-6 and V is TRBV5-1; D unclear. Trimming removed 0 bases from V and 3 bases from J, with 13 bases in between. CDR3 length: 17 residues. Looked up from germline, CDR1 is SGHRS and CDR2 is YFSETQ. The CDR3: CASSLGPERFYNSPLHF. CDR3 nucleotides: TGCGCCAGCAGCTTGGGCCCAGAAAGGTTCTATAATTCACCCCTCCACTTT.

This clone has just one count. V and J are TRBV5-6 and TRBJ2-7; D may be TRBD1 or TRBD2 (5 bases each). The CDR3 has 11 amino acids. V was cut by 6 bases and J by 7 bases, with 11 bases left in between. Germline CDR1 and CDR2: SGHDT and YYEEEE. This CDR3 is CASTHGAEQYF. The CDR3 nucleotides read TGTGCCAGCACCCACGGGGCGGAGCAGTACTTC.

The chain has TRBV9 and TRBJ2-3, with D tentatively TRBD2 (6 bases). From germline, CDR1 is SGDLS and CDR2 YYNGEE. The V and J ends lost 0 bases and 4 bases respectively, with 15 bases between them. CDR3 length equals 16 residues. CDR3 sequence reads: CASSVGAAGSADTQYF. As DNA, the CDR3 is TGTGCCAGCAGCGTAGGAGCCGCGGGGTCGGCAGATACGCAGTATTTT. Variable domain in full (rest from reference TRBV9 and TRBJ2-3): DSGVTQTPKHLITATGQRVTLRCSPRSGDLSVYWYQQSLDQGLQFLIQYYNGEERAKGNILERFSAQQFPDLHSELNLSSLELGDSALYFCASSVGAAGSADTQYFGPGTRLTVL.

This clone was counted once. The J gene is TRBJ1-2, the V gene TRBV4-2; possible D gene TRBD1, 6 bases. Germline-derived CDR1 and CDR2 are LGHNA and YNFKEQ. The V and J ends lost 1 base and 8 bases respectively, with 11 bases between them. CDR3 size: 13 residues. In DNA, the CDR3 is TGTGCCAGCAGCCAAGTAGGGGGTGAAGGCTACACCTTC. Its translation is CASSQVGGEGYTF.

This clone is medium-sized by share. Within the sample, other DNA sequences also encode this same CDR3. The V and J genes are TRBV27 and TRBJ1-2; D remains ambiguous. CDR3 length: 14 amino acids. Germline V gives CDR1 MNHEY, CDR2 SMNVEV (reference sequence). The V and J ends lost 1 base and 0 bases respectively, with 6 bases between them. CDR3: CASSLLGSNYGYTF. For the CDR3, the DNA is TGTGCCAGCAGTTTATTGGGTTCTAACTATGGCTACACCTTC.

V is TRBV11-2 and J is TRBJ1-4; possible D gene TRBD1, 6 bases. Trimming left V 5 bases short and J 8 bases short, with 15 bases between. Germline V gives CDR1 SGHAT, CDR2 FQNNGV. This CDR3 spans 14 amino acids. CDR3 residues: CASSKQGRDEKLFF. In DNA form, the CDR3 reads TGTGCCAGCAGCAAGCAGGGGAGGGACGAAAAACTGTTTTTT.

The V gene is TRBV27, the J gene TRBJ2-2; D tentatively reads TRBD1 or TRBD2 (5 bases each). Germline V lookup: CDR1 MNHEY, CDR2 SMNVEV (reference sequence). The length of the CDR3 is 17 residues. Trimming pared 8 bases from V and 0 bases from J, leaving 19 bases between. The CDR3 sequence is CASGTRQPPSNTGELFF. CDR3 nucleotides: TGTGCCAGCGGGACGCGACAGCCGCCCTCGAACACCGGGGAGCTGTTTTTT.

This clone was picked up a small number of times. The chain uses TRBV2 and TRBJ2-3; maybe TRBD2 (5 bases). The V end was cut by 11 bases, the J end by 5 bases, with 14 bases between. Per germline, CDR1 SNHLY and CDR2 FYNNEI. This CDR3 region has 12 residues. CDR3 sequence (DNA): TGTGCCGGTCTCGGCGGAGGAGATACGCAGTATTTT. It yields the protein CAGLGGGDTQYF. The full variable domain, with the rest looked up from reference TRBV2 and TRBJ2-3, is EPEVTQTPSHQVTQMGQEVILRCVPISNHLYFYWYRQILGQKVEFLVSFYNNEISEKSEIFDDQFSVERPDGSNFTLKIRSTKLEDSAMYFCAGLGGGDTQYFGPGTRLTVL.

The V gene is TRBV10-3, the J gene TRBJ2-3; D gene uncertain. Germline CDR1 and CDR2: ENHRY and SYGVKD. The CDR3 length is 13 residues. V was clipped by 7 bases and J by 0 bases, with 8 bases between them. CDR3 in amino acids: CAITDTSTDTQYF. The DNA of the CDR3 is TGTGCCATCACGGATACGAGCACAGATACGCAGTATTTT.

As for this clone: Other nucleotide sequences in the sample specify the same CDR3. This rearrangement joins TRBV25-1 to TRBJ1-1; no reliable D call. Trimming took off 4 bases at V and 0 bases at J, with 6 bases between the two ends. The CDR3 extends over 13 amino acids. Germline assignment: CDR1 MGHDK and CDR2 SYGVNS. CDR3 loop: CASSAGMNTEAFF. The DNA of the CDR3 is TGTGCCAGCAGTGCCGGGATGAACACTGAAGCTTTCTTT.

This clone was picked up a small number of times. The DNA for the CDR3 is TGTGCCAGCAGCCAAGGGACAGATACATATAGCAATCAGCCCCAGCATTTT. Translation: CASSQGTDTYSNQPQHF. The chain links TRBV4-2 to TRBJ1-5; TRBD1 is a possible D gene (6 bases). Germline V gene sequence: CDR1 LGHNA, CDR2 YNFKEQ. Trimming pared 1 base from V and 0 bases from J, leaving 13 bases between. The CDR3 contains 17 residues.